The entry below gives a single T cell receptor beta chain sequence along with its context. Its antigen remains unidentified. This sample stems from a study of cytomegalovirus exposure and HLA in healthy donors. Study-level results: The later analysis indicated that the majority of CMV-associated TCR beta chains appeared HLA-restricted. Reportedly, cytomegalovirus status was diagnosed with high sensitivity and specificity.

PCR amplification relied on 60 Vbeta primers (plus 13 Jbeta primers). Repertoires were generated with immunoSEQ multiplex PCR, while TCRdb's copy carries only in-frame clones and drops some. In the table there are about 150,000 clones, roughly 85% of which are singletons. Germline V gives CDR1 SGDLS, CDR2 YYNGEE. The CDR3 runs 14 residues. V shed 3 bases and J shed 5 bases, with 14 bases lying between them. This sequence joins TRBV9 and TRBJ1-1; maybe TRBD1 (6 bases). The sample taken for sequencing was PBMCs. This TCR was recovered from a man aged 25-45 years in good health and CMV-seropositive. The CDR3 DNA follows: TGTGCCAGCAGCGCCGGGGGGGCAGCTACTGAAGCTTTCTTT. Its protein is CASSAGGAATEAFF.